The rows below give T cell receptor beta chains drawn from one sample of a study of metastatic and nonmetastatic thyroid tumors. MiXCR reprocessed the PCR reads for TCRdb. The sample holds more than 10,000 clones, around 30% seen once. Source material: tumor tissue. These receptors came from a female donor with papillary thyroid cancer or a benign thyroid nodule (not recorded which). Some clones in this sample may be carry-over from other donors' samples. Both conserved end residues are part of each CDR3. A D gene is named only where the DNA matches it firmly. Size tells how often a clone was seen (once, few, many) or the class of an expanded clone, and some rows leave it out.

j_call | d_call | clone_size | cdr3_length | v_call | cdr3_nt | cdr3_aa
TRBJ2-7 | TRBD2 | many | 12 | TRBV7-9 | TGTGCCAGCAATAGCGGGAGAGACGAGCAGTACTTC | CASNSGRDEQYF
TRBJ2-3 | NA | many | 14 | TRBV7-3 | TGTGCCAGCAGCTTCGGTGGGCGCACAGATACGCAGTATTTT | CASSFGGRTDTQYF
TRBJ2-2 | NA | medium-sized | 14 | TRBV11-2 | TGTGCCAGCAGCTGGGGACGGGCCACCGGGGAGCTGTTTTTT | CASSWGRATGELFF
TRBJ2-5 | NA | NA | 15 | TRBV6-1 | TGTGCCAGCAGTGCCTTACAGGGACTTCGTGAGACCCAGTACTTC | CASSALQGLRETQYF
TRBJ2-7 | NA | NA | 14 | TRBV5-5 | TGTGCCAGCACCCCTTGGACTGGTTCCTACGAGCAGTACTTC | CASTPWTGSYEQYF
TRBJ2-7 | NA | medium-sized | 15 | TRBV20-1 | TGCAGTGCTAGAGATGCTGGGGTAAGCTCCTACGAGCAGTACTTC | CSARDAGVSSYEQYF
TRBJ1-2 | NA | medium-sized | 15 | TRBV24-1 | TGTGCCACCAGTGATGCCCGGGATGGTGGCTATGGCTACACCTTC | CATSDARDGGYGYTF
TRBJ1-1 | NA | once | 16 | TRBV7-2 | TGTGCCAGCAGCTTAGCCCTGGGAGGAGTGGACGCTGAAGCTTTCTTT | CASSLALGGVDAEAFF
TRBJ1-1 | NA | NA | 13 | TRBV18 | TGTGCCAGCTCATCGGACATGAACACTGAAGCTTTCTTT | CASSSDMNTEAFF
TRBJ1-2 | TRBD1 | many | 12 | TRBV20-1 | TGCAGTGCTAGTGGACAGGGGCATGGCTACACCTTC | CSASGQGHGYTF
TRBJ1-6 | NA | NA | 14 | TRBV6-1 | TGTGCCAGCAGTTTGTATAGGTCCTATTCACCCCTCCACTTT | CASSLYRSYSPLHF
TRBJ1-1 | NA | NA | 11 | TRBV7-9 | TGTGCCAGCAGCCAGGCTACTGAAGCTTTCTTT | CASSQATEAFF
TRBJ2-1 | NA | few | 11 | TRBV20-1 | TGCAGTGCTCCCCTCTACGGTCCCCAGTTCTTC | CSAPLYGPQFF
TRBJ1-3 | NA | few | 15 | TRBV28 | TGTGCCACCCTCAAGGGTGCAGTACCCGGGGACACCATATATTTT | CATLKGAVPGDTIYF
TRBJ2-6 | NA | NA | 15 | TRBV20-1 | TGCAGTGCTAGAGATACGGACTCTGGGGCCAACGTCCTGACTTTC | CSARDTDSGANVLTF
TRBJ1-1 | NA | NA | 11 | TRBV20-1 | TGCAGTGCCAATGGTTGGACTGAAGCTTTCTTT | CSANGWTEAFF
TRBJ2-7 | NA | NA | 14 | TRBV28 | TGTGCCAGCAGTTTCGGTGGTAGAGGGCGCGAGCAGTACTTC | CASSFGGRGREQYF
TRBJ1-6 | NA | NA | 14 | TRBV5-1 | TGCGCCAGCAGCTTGTGGGGGGCTGGATCACCCCTCCACTTT | CASSLWGAGSPLHF
TRBJ1-2 | NA | few | 15 | TRBV24-1 | TGTGCCACCAGTCCATCGGACAGAAGCTCCTATGTCTACGCCTTC | CATSPSDRSSYVYAF
TRBJ2-1 | TRBD2 | few | 16 | TRBV20-1 | TGCAGTGCTAGAGATCGGGGACTAGTGGTCTACAATGAGCAGTTCTTC | CSARDRGLVVYNEQFF
TRBJ2-3 | NA | medium-sized | 17 | TRBV7-2 | TGTGCCAGCAGCTTACGAGGAGGGTTGGGGAGCACAGATACGCAGTATTTT | CASSLRGGLGSTDTQYF
TRBJ1-2 | NA | many | 14 | TRBV4-3 | TGCGCCAGCAGCCAAGAAACAGGCCCCGATGGCTACACCTTC | CASSQETGPDGYTF
TRBJ2-3 | TRBD1 | NA | 14 | TRBV5-1 | TGCGCCAGCCGACAGGGGCACAGCACAGATACGCAGTATTTT | CASRQGHSTDTQYF
TRBJ2-7 | NA | few | 15 | TRBV6-6 | TGTGCCAGCAGTTACTCGCCTCAGGGGGGCTACGAGCAGTACTTC | CASSYSPQGGYEQYF
TRBJ1-6 | NA | few | 13 | TRBV6-1 | TGTGCCAGCAGGACGGCCTATAATTCACCCCTCCACTTT | CASRTAYNSPLHF
TRBJ2-7 | NA | NA | 15 | TRBV7-3 | TGTGCCAGCAGCTTACGGGCCGCAGGTCTCTACGAGCAGTACTTC | CASSLRAAGLYEQYF
TRBJ1-4 | NA | many | 14 | TRBV18 | TGTGCCAGCTCGGATTTCTTCACAAATGAAAAACTGTTTTTT | CASSDFFTNEKLFF
TRBJ2-7 | NA | NA | 11 | TRBV20-1 | TGCAGTGCTACGGGACACTACGAGCAGTACTTC | CSATGHYEQYF
TRBJ2-7 | NA | NA | 14 | TRBV20-1 | TGCAGTGCTAGAGATCCAGGCCGGCCCTACGAGCAGTACTTC | CSARDPGRPYEQYF
TRBJ1-2 | NA | NA | 15 | TRBV7-9 | TGTGCCAGCAGCTTGGACAGCCCCGCTAACTATGGCTACACCTTC | CASSLDSPANYGYTF
TRBJ1-4 | TRBD1 | NA | 13 | TRBV5-4 | TGTGCCAGCAGCTTGAGCGGGACAGGGAGGCTGTTTTTT | CASSLSGTGRLFF
TRBJ2-3 | TRBD1 | NA | 16 | TRBV7-3 | TGTGCCAGCAGCTTAAAGGGGGGACAGGGAGGAGATACGCAGTATTTT | CASSLKGGQGGDTQYF
TRBJ1-5 | NA | NA | 13 | TRBV30 | TGTGCCTGGAGTGGGGACGTAGATCAGCCCCAGCATTTT | CAWSGDVDQPQHF
TRBJ2-2 | TRBD2 | medium-sized | 16 | TRBV24-1 | TGTGCCACCAGTGATAGGACTAGCGGGGGGGCTAAGGAGCTGTTTTTT | CATSDRTSGGAKELFF
TRBJ1-1 | NA | NA | 15 | TRBV24-1 | TGTACCACCAGTGATTCACGACTCATGATCACTGAAGCTTTCTTT | CTTSDSRLMITEAFF
TRBJ1-2 | NA | NA | 14 | TRBV19 | TGTGCCAGTAGTATAAACGGGGACAACTATGGCTACACCTTC | CASSINGDNYGYTF
TRBJ2-4 | NA | few | 15 | TRBV18 | TGTGCCAGCTCACCGCCGGTCAGGGCCAAAAACATTCAGTACTTC | CASSPPVRAKNIQYF
TRBJ1-5 | TRBD1 | NA | 14 | TRBV5-5 | TGTGCCAGCAGCTTGGGACAGGGCGATCAGCCCCAGCATTTT | CASSLGQGDQPQHF
TRBJ2-7 | NA | NA | 14 | TRBV6-1 | TGTGCCAGCACCCCCCAGGGGTACTCCTACGAGCAGTACTTC | CASTPQGYSYEQYF
TRBJ2-7 | NA | medium-sized | 14 | TRBV7-3 | TGTGCCAGCAGCTTAAACAGGGATCGCTACGAGCAGTACTTC | CASSLNRDRYEQYF
TRBJ2-5 | NA | many | 12 | TRBV7-8 | TGTGCCAGCAGCCCAACAGGGCTGGGCCAGTACTTC | CASSPTGLGQYF
TRBJ1-2 | NA | medium-sized | 16 | TRBV6-5 | TGTGCCAGCAGTTACGGACCGAAGAACACAAACTATGGCTACACCTTC | CASSYGPKNTNYGYTF
TRBJ2-7 | NA | NA | 15 | TRBV28 | TGTGCCAGCAGTCCCCAATACTCAGGGAGGAGGGAGCAGTACTTC | CASSPQYSGRREQYF
TRBJ2-7 | TRBD1 | medium-sized | 12 | TRBV7-2 | TGTGCCAGCAGCCCGGACAGGAACGAGCAGTACTTC | CASSPDRNEQYF
TRBJ1-2 | TRBD1 | NA | 11 | TRBV30 | TGTGCTGAGACAGGGGGGGATGGCTACACCTTC | CAETGGDGYTF
TRBJ2-7 | NA | few | 14 | TRBV7-9 | TGTGCCAGCAGCTTATACATCGACTCCTACGAGCAGTACTTC | CASSLYIDSYEQYF
TRBJ2-5 | NA | few | 14 | TRBV6-1 | TGTGCCAGCAGTACCGGACAGCCCAGGTCGACCCAGTACTTC | CASSTGQPRSTQYF